Sequencing of this TCR beta chain was carried out in a study of blood T cell repertoires in COVID-19. The wider study: The United States, Italy and Spain were the sources of the acute and convalescent COVID-19 samples.

Original processing methods: Reference gene primer amplification gave nucleated cell count estimates. The table came from immunoSEQ multiplex PCR; TCRdb's copy has only in-frame clones and leaves some out. D and trimming come from the DNA, and the V and J calls and clone size come from that table. The sample carries more than 300,000 clones, 86% recorded once. The CDR3 is 14 amino acids. Germline V gives CDR1 LNHDA, CDR2 SQIVND (reference sequence). Trimming removed 4 bases at V and 1 base at J, with 10 bases between. The sample taken for sequencing was peripheral blood. The TCR was taken from a woman aged 50 to 60 with acute or convalescent COVID-19. This rearrangement joins TRBV19 to TRBJ1-1, with D possibly TRBD1 on 5 matching bases. In DNA, the CDR3 is TGTGCCAGTAGTAAGGCAGGGAAGAACACTGAAGCTTTCTTT. Protein: CASSKAGKNTEAFF.